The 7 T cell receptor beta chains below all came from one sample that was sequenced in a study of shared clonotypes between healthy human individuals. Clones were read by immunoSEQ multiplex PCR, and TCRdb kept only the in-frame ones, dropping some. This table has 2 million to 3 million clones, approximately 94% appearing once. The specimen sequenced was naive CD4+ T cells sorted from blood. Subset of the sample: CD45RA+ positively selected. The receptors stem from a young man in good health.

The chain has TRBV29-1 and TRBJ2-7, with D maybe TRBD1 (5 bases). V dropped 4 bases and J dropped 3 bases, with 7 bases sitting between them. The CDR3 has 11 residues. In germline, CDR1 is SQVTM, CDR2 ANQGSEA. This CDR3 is CSVADSYEQYF. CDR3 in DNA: TGCAGCGTTGCTGACAGCTACGAGCAGTACTTC.

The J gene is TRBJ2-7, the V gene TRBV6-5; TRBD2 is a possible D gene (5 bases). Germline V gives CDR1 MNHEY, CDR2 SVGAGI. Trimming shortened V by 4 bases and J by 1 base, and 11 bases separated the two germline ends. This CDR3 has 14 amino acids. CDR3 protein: CASSLTRLSYEQYF. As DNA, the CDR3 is TGTGCCAGCAGTTTAACTAGACTTTCCTACGAGCAGTACTTC.

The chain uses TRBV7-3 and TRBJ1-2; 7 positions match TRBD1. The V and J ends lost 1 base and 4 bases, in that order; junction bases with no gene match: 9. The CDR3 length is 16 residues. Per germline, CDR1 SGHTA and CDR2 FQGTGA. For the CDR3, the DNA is TGTGCCAGCAGCTTAAGGGCAGACCAGGGGGTCTATGGCTACACCTTC. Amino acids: CASSLRADQGVYGYTF.

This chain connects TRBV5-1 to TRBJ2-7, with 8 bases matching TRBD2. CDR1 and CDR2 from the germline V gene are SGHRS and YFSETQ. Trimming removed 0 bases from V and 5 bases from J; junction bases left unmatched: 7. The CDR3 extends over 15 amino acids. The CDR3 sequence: CASSLDGRVTDEQYF. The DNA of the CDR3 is TGCGCCAGCAGCTTGGACGGGAGGGTGACGGACGAGCAGTACTTC.

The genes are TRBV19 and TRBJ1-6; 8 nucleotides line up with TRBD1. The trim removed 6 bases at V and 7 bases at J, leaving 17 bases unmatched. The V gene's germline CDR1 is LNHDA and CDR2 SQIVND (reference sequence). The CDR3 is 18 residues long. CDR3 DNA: TGTGCCAGTAGGAGGGGGAAAAGACAGGGGAAAGCCAATTCACCCCTCCACTTT. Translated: CASRRGKRQGKANSPLHF.

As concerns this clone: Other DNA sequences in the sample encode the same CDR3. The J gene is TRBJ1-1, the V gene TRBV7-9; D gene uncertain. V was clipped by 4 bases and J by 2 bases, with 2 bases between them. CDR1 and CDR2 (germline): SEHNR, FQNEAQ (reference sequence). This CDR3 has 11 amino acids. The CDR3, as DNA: TGTGCCAGCAGCTCCAACACTGAAGCTTTCTTT. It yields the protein CASSSNTEAFF. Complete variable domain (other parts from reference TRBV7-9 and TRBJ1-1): DTGVSQNPRHKITKRGQNVTFRCDPISEHNRLYWYRQTLGQGPEFLTYFQNEAQLEKSRLLSDRFSAERPKGSFSTLEIQRTEQGDSAMYLCASSSNTEAFFGQGTRLTVV.

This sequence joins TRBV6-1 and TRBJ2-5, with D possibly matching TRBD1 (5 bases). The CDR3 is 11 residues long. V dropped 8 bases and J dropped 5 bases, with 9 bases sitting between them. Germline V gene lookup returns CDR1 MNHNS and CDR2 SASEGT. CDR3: CASARQETQYF. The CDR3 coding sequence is TGTGCCAGCGCCCGACAGGAGACCCAGTACTTC.